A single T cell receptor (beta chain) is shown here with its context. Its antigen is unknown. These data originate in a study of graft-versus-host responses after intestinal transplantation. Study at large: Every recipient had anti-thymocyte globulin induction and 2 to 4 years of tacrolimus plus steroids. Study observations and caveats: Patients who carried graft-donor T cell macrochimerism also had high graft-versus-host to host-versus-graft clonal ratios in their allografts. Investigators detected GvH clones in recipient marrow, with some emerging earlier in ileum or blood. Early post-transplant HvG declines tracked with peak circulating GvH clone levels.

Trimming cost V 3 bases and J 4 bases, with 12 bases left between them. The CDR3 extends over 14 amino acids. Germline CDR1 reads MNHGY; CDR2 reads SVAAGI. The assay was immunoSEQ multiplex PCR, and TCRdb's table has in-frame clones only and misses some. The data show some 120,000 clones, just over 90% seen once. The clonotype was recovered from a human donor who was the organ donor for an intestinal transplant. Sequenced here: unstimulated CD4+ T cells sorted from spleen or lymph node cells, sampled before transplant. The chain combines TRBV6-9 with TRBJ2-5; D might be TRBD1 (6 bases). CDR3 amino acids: CASSYFTGSETQYF. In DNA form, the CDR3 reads TGTGCCAGCAGTTACTTCACAGGGTCAGAGACCCAGTACTTC.